The rows below give T cell receptor beta chains drawn from one sample of a study of cytomegalovirus exposure and HLA in healthy donors. Measured with immunoSEQ multiplex PCR; TCRdb has only the in-frame clones, and not every one. This sample has around 100,000 clones; approximately 80% occur once, and the top ten carry around 4.2%. Source material: PBMCs. These receptors were collected from a woman in her seventies in good health and CMV-seropositive. CDR3s include the opening cysteine and the closing phenylalanine or tryptophan. A D gene is named only where the DNA matches it firmly. Part of the rows lack a size; the others show once, few, many or a class for expanded clones.

D: TRBD2
J: TRBJ2-1
V: TRBV10-2
size: -
CDR3: CASRGDGGRHNNEQFF
DNA: TGCGCCAGCAGAGGGGACGGCGGGAGGCACAACAATGAGCAGTTCTTC

D: -
J: TRBJ2-3
V: TRBV7-2
size: -
CDR3: CASSLDSRRTQYF
DNA: TGTGCCAGCAGCTTAGACTCGCGTCGAACGCAGTATTTT

D: -
J: TRBJ1-2
V: TRBV6-5
size: -
CDR3: CASSSLSINRDYGYTF
DNA: TGTGCCAGCAGTTCCCTAAGTATTAACAGGGACTATGGCTACACCTTC

D: -
J: TRBJ1-5
V: TRBV19
size: -
CDR3: CASRGYGTEISQPQHF
DNA: TGTGCCAGTAGGGGCTACGGCACCGAAATAAGCCAGCCCCAGCATTTT

D: TRBD1
J: TRBJ1-1
V: TRBV10-3
size: once
CDR3: CAMRTGDMNTEAFF
DNA: TGTGCCATGCGGACAGGGGACATGAACACTGAAGCTTTCTTT

D: -
J: TRBJ2-7
V: TRBV6-1
size: -
CDR3: CASSEGGGGFREQYF
DNA: TGTGCCAGCAGTGAAGGGGGGGGCGGGTTCCGCGAGCAGTACTTC

D: -
J: TRBJ1-2
V: TRBV5-6
size: -
CDR3: CASSFGGGRVYGYTF
DNA: TGTGCCAGCAGCTTTGGGGGGGGGCGCGTCTATGGCTACACCTTC

D: -
J: TRBJ2-5
V: TRBV7-2
size: -
CDR3: CASSPNTRGVGETQYF
DNA: TGTGCCAGCAGCCCTAACACCAGGGGAGTAGGGGAGACCCAGTACTTC

D: -
J: TRBJ2-7
V: TRBV30
size: -
CDR3: CAWSVAGYEQYF
DNA: TGTGCCTGGAGTGTAGCAGGATACGAGCAGTACTTC

D: TRBD2
J: TRBJ2-7
V: TRBV11-3
size: -
CDR3: CASSLGVAGSSYEQYF
DNA: TGTGCCAGCAGCTTAGGGGTAGCGGGGTCCTCCTACGAGCAGTACTTC

D: TRBD1
J: TRBJ2-5
V: TRBV6-5
size: -
CDR3: CASSRQGAKTQYF
DNA: TGTGCCAGCAGTCGACAGGGGGCAAAGACCCAGTACTTC

D: -
J: TRBJ2-7
V: TRBV14
size: -
CDR3: CASSQGFLLEQYF
DNA: TGTGCCAGCAGCCAAGGTTTCCTACTGGAGCAGTACTTC

D: -
J: TRBJ2-3
V: TRBV29-1
size: -
CDR3: CSVDTTGQFADTQYF
DNA: TGCAGCGTAGATACAACGGGACAATTCGCAGATACGCAGTATTTT

D: TRBD2
J: TRBJ2-1
V: TRBV11-2
size: -
CDR3: CASSRRLADLYNEQFF
DNA: TGTGCCAGCAGTCGGAGGCTAGCGGACTTATACAATGAGCAGTTCTTC

D: -
J: TRBJ1-2
V: TRBV6-5
size: -
CDR3: CASTGSGVYGYTF
DNA: TGTGCCAGCACCGGATCAGGGGTCTATGGCTACACCTTC

D: -
J: TRBJ1-2
V: TRBV4-2
size: -
CDR3: CASSQERTGGFYGYTF
DNA: TGTGCCAGCAGCCAAGAAAGGACGGGAGGCTTCTATGGCTACACCTTC

D: -
J: TRBJ2-1
V: TRBV7-2
size: -
CDR3: CASSLASLARVNNEQFF
DNA: TGTGCCAGCAGCTTAGCCTCTCTAGCAAGAGTGAACAATGAGCAGTTCTTC

D: -
J: TRBJ2-4
V: TRBV21-1
size: -
CDR3: CASSKDWGIQGAPKNIQYF
DNA: TGTGCCAGCAGCAAAGATTGGGGGATACAGGGGGCGCCCAAAAACATTCAGTACTTC

D: TRBD2
J: TRBJ2-1
V: TRBV14
size: -
CDR3: CASSQEALSVGLAGARGNEQFF
DNA: TGTGCCAGCAGCCAAGAAGCCTTAAGCGTGGGACTAGCGGGAGCTCGAGGCAATGAGCAGTTCTTC

D: TRBD2
J: TRBJ2-1
V: TRBV6-5
size: -
CDR3: CASSQLAGVGNEQFF
DNA: TGTGCCAGCAGTCAACTAGCGGGAGTCGGCAATGAGCAGTTCTTC

D: -
J: TRBJ2-1
V: TRBV7-3
size: -
CDR3: CASSLGGDSSYNEQFF
DNA: TGTGCCAGCAGCTTAGGCGGGGATAGCTCCTACAATGAGCAGTTCTTC

D: TRBD1
J: TRBJ1-1
V: TRBV28
size: once
CDR3: CATPPRGDRVSGTEAFF
DNA: TGTGCCACACCACCAAGGGGGGACAGGGTATCGGGCACTGAAGCTTTCTTT

D: TRBD1
J: TRBJ1-2
V: TRBV28
size: -
CDR3: CASSSGQGSYGYTF
DNA: TGTGCCAGCAGCTCGGGACAGGGAAGCTATGGCTACACCTTC

D: TRBD1
J: TRBJ2-6
V: TRBV7-2
size: -
CDR3: CASGLVAGGAGANVLTF
DNA: TGTGCCAGCGGCTTAGTCGCAGGGGGCGCTGGGGCCAACGTCCTGACTTTC

D: TRBD1
J: TRBJ1-2
V: TRBV5-5
size: -
CDR3: CASSLVRQGSYGYTF
DNA: TGTGCCAGCAGCTTGGTACGACAGGGGAGCTATGGCTACACCTTC

D: -
J: TRBJ1-2
V: TRBV6-1
size: -
CDR3: CASRLPGVPGYTF
DNA: TGTGCCAGCAGACTACCCGGGGTCCCTGGCTACACCTTC

D: -
J: TRBJ2-3
V: TRBV5-1
size: once
CDR3: CASSFADTQYF
DNA: TGCGCCAGCAGCTTCGCAGATACGCAGTATTTT

D: TRBD1
J: TRBJ1-2
V: TRBV4-2
size: -
CDR3: CASSPQNQGAGGYTF
DNA: TGTGCCAGCAGCCCGCAAAACCAGGGGGCGGGAGGCTACACCTTC

D: TRBD2
J: TRBJ2-1
V: TRBV14
size: -
CDR3: CASSLGLGGRNEQFF
DNA: TGTGCCAGCAGCCTGGGACTAGGCGGGAGAAATGAGCAGTTCTTC

D: -
J: TRBJ1-4
V: TRBV19
size: -
CDR3: CASSMGQSATNEKLFF
DNA: TGTGCCAGTAGTATGGGGCAGTCAGCAACTAATGAAAAACTGTTTTTT

D: -
J: TRBJ2-2
V: TRBV27
size: -
CDR3: CASKGDRNTGELFF
DNA: TGTGCCAGCAAGGGCGACAGAAACACCGGGGAGCTGTTTTTT

D: -
J: TRBJ2-3
V: TRBV4-1
size: -
CDR3: CASSPGTTDTQYF
DNA: TGCGCCAGCAGCCCAGGAACCACAGATACGCAGTATTTT

D: -
J: TRBJ2-7
V: TRBV7-2
size: -
CDR3: CASRLSRDTYEQYF
DNA: TGTGCCAGCAGATTAAGCCGGGACACCTACGAGCAGTACTTC

D: TRBD1
J: TRBJ1-1
V: TRBV11-2
size: -
CDR3: CASSPRTGLETRTEAFF
DNA: TGTGCCAGCAGCCCTAGGACAGGGCTCGAGACAAGGACTGAAGCTTTCTTT

D: -
J: TRBJ1-2
V: TRBV4-3
size: -
CDR3: CASSQVPGETNYGYTF
DNA: TGCGCCAGCAGCCAAGTCCCAGGGGAGACTAACTATGGCTACACCTTC

D: TRBD1
J: TRBJ2-7
V: TRBV4-3
size: few
CDR3: CASSWGQDSYEQYF
DNA: TGCGCCAGCAGCTGGGGACAGGACTCCTACGAGCAGTACTTC

D: TRBD2
J: TRBJ2-3
V: TRBV6-1
size: -
CDR3: CASTLGTSGTDTQYF
DNA: TGTGCCAGCACCTTGGGGACTAGCGGGACAGATACGCAGTATTTT

D: TRBD2
J: TRBJ2-1
V: TRBV7-2
size: -
CDR3: CASSFSGRAIEQFF
DNA: TGTGCCAGCAGCTTTTCCGGGAGGGCCATTGAGCAGTTCTTC

D: TRBD2
J: TRBJ2-3
V: TRBV4-3
size: few
CDR3: CASSQVHRREEGDTQYF
DNA: TGCGCCAGCAGCCAAGTTCATCGGCGGGAGGAGGGAGATACGCAGTATTTT

D: -
J: TRBJ2-1
V: TRBV9
size: -
CDR3: CASSVGSPPNEQFF
DNA: TGTGCCAGCAGCGTAGGGAGTCCCCCCAATGAGCAGTTCTTC